The 21 T cell receptor beta chains in this list originate from one sample, sequenced in a study of CD8 T cells in Susac syndrome. With random hexamers, reverse transcription was performed on about 0.5 to 1 ug of RNA. TCRdb ran MiXCR on the immunoSEQ multiplex PCR reads and lists one entry per CDR3 protein. The data show tens of thousands of distinct CDR3 sequences, with about 96% seen just once and roughly 0.62% held by the top ten. Sequencing was carried out using CD8+ T cells from PBMCs. These TCRs come from a human donor with Susac syndrome.

This chain links TRBV11-1 with TRBJ2-3; D call uncertain. The CDR3 is 13 residues long. The V gene lost 5 bases and the J gene lost 2 bases, with 8 bases spanning the gap. The germline V gene has CDR1 SGHAT and CDR2 FQDESV (reference sequence). CDR3 region: CASSRTITDTQYF. The CDR3 DNA reads TGTGCCAGCAGCAGGACGATCACAGATACGCAGTATTTT.

The chain couples TRBV3-1 to TRBJ1-2; D ambiguous. Deletions cut 1 base from V and 6 bases from J, with 12 bases between. Germline CDR1 reads LGHDT; CDR2 reads YNNKEL (reference sequence). CDR3 length: 14 amino acids. The CDR3 coding sequence is TGTGCCAGCAGCCAAGCTCCTCTCCGAAATGGCTACACCTTC. As protein: CASSQAPLRNGYTF.

As DNA, the CDR3 is TGTGCCAGCAGCTTCCCTCAAGAGACCCAGTACTTC. Amino acids: CASSFPQETQYF. This chain links TRBV11-1 with TRBJ2-5, with D uncertain. The CDR3 runs 12 residues. CDR1 is SGHAT and CDR2 is FQDESV in the germline V gene (reference sequence). V shed 3 bases and J shed 2 bases, with 4 bases lying between them. Combining the CDR3 with reference TRBV11-1 and TRBJ2-5 gives the whole variable domain EAEVAQSPRYKITEKSQAVAFWCDPISGHATLYWYRQILGQGPELLVQFQDESVVDDSQLPKDRFSAERLKGVDSTLKIQPAELGDSAMYLCASSFPQETQYFGPGTRLLVL.

V is TRBV4-3 and J is TRBJ1-1; 7 bases agree with TRBD1. The ends lost 2 bases at V and 1 base at J; junction bases unmatched: 4. The CDR3 has 15 residues. Germline-derived CDR1 and CDR2 are LGHNA and YSLEER. CDR3 residues: CASSQPGTENTEAFF. DNA for the CDR3: TGCGCCAGCAGCCAACCCGGGACAGAGAACACTGAAGCTTTCTTT.

V usage is TRBV18 and J usage is TRBJ1-6; D perhaps matches TRBD1 (5 bases). There are 16 residues in the CDR3. The V and J ends lost 0 bases and 5 bases respectively, with 11 bases between them. The germline V gene encodes CDR1 KGHSH and CDR2 LQKENI. In DNA, the CDR3 is TGTGCCAGCTCACCACCTGGGACCGACAATAATTCACCCCTCCACTTT. Translated, it gives CASSPPGTDNNSPLHF.

This rearrangement joins TRBV3-1 to TRBJ1-1; TRBD1 is a possible D gene (5 bases). V was shortened by 0 bases and J by 6 bases, with 14 bases between the two germline ends. Germline CDR1 LGHDT, CDR2 YNNKEL (reference sequence). This CDR3 region has 15 residues. In DNA form, the CDR3 reads TGTGCCAGCAGCCAAGATTGGGGGGGGATGGCTGAAGCTTTCTTT. Residues: CASSQDWGGMAEAFF.

V is TRBV7-9 and J is TRBJ2-3; D is undetermined. CDR3 length equals 13 residues. V was shortened by 3 bases and J by 2 bases, with 6 bases between the two germline ends. CDR1 is SEHNR, CDR2 FQNEAQ, per germline (reference sequence). The DNA of the CDR3 is TGTGCCAGCAGCTTTCAGTTCACAGATACGCAGTATTTT. As protein: CASSFQFTDTQYF. The whole variable domain, filled in from reference TRBV7-9 and TRBJ2-3, reads DTGVSQNPRHKITKRGQNVTFRCDPISEHNRLYWYRQTLGQGPEFLTYFQNEAQLEKSRLLSDRFSAERPKGSFSTLEIQRTEQGDSAMYLCASSFQFTDTQYFGPGTRLTVL.

CDR3 region: CASSFGMGPTEAFF. The CDR3 nucleotides read TGCGCCAGCAGCTTCGGGATGGGGCCCACTGAAGCTTTCTTT. V gene TRBV5-1 combines with J gene TRBJ1-1; possible D gene TRBD1, 5 bases. Germline CDR1 and CDR2: SGHRS and YFSETQ. CDR3 size: 14 residues. V lost 2 bases and J 4 bases, leaving 12 bases between the germline ends.

V gene TRBV7-8 combines with J gene TRBJ1-3; 10 nucleotides agree with TRBD1. This CDR3 comprises 14 residues. The V and J ends lost 5 bases and 4 bases, in that order; junction bases with no gene match: 2. From germline, CDR1 is SGHVS and CDR2 FQNEAQ. Here the CDR3 reads CASSEGQGGNTIYF. The CDR3 DNA reads as TGTGCCAGCAGCGAGGGACAGGGGGGAAACACCATATATTTT.

CDR3: CASSQAVLGGYTF. The CDR3 bases are TGTGCCAGCAGCCAAGCCGTTTTGGGGGGCTACACCTTC. This chain links TRBV3-1 with TRBJ1-2; no clear D gene. The CDR3 loop spans 13 amino acids. CDR1 and CDR2 (germline): LGHDT, YNNKEL (reference sequence). V lost 1 base and J lost 8, with 11 bases in between.

The rearrangement joins TRBV7-2 to TRBJ2-1; possibly TRBD1 for D (6 bases). V shed 5 bases and J shed 10 bases, with 15 bases lying between them. Germline values: CDR1 SGHTA, CDR2 FQGNSA. CDR3 length: 13 amino acids. The CDR3 DNA reads TGTGCCAGCAGCCTTCGGGACATTTACGAGCAGTTCTTC. Its translation: CASSLRDIYEQFF.

The chain links TRBV12-5 to TRBJ2-1; D is perhaps TRBD1 or TRBD2 (5 bases each). CDR1 and CDR2 from the germline V gene are LGHNT and FRNRAP. Trimming left V 7 bases short and J 10 bases short, with 14 bases between. The CDR3 runs 12 residues. CDR3 in DNA: TGTGCTAGTGACTCCGGGACCGGGGAGCAGTTCTTC. It is translated as CASDSGTGEQFF.

This CDR3 reads CASSLIGTKLGNQPQHF. The DNA of the CDR3 is TGTGCCAGCAGTTTGATCGGGACCAAGTTGGGCAATCAGCCCCAGCATTTT. The chain couples TRBV27 to TRBJ1-5; possibly TRBD1 for D (5 bases). CDR1 and CDR2 from the germline V gene are MNHEY and SMNVEV (reference sequence). V was trimmed by 3 bases and J by 2 bases, leaving 17 bases between them. The CDR3 contains 17 residues.

This chain links TRBV29-1 with TRBJ1-5, with D uncertain. The V gene's germline CDR1 is SQVTM and CDR2 ANQGSEA. CDR3 length equals 11 residues. V was clipped by 4 bases and J by 11 bases, with 12 bases between them. CDR3 loop: CSVGRVGTQHF. Written as DNA, the CDR3 is TGCAGCGTTGGAAGGGTGGGGACCCAGCATTTT.

The chain carries TRBV7-8 and TRBJ1-2; TRBD1 matches at 10 bases. V lost 0 bases, J lost 3 bases, and 4 bases stayed unmatched. In germline, CDR1 is SGHVS, CDR2 FQNEAQ. This CDR3 spans 16 amino acids. The CDR3 region is CASSLAGQGYDYGYTF. CDR3 sequence (DNA): TGTGCCAGCAGCTTAGCGGGACAGGGGTATGACTATGGCTACACCTTC.

V gene TRBV20-1 combines with J gene TRBJ2-7, with 8 bases that match TRBD2. There are 15 residues in the CDR3. Germline trimming cut 3 bases from V and 0 bases from J; bases unmatched to any gene: 7. In germline, CDR1 is DFQATT, CDR2 SNEGSKA (reference sequence). This CDR3 reads CSARNLAGSSYEQYF. In nucleotides, the CDR3 is TGCAGTGCTAGGAATTTAGCGGGGAGCTCCTACGAGCAGTACTTC.

This clonotype was detected only once. This chain links TRBV4-2 with TRBJ1-1; 8 positions agree with TRBD1. This CDR3 is 17 amino acids long. CDR1 and CDR2 (germline): LGHNA, YNFKEQ. The junction had 11 bases not matched to a gene; V was cut back by 0 bases and J by 5 bases. The CDR3 reads CASSQEEAGGGKTEAFF. CDR3 nucleotides: TGTGCCAGCAGCCAAGAGGAGGCAGGGGGCGGGAAGACTGAAGCTTTCTTT.

This sequence joins TRBV4-2 and TRBJ1-2; D is ambiguous. CDR1 LGHNA and CDR2 YNFKEQ come from the germline V gene. The CDR3 has 15 residues. V was pared by 0 bases and J by 5 bases, with 13 bases between. CDR3 in amino acids: CASSQDRQPGYGYTF. CDR3 coding DNA: TGTGCCAGCAGCCAAGATCGGCAGCCCGGATATGGCTACACCTTC.

The V call is TRBV27, the J call TRBJ2-7, with 11 positions matching TRBD1. The V segment lost 2 bases and the J segment 2 bases; nucleotides outside the gene matches: 2. CDR3 size: 15 residues. Germline values: CDR1 MNHEY, CDR2 SMNVEV (reference sequence). CDR3: CASSLGTGGTYEQYF. For the CDR3, the DNA is TGTGCCAGCAGTTTAGGGACAGGGGGTACCTACGAGCAGTACTTC.

V gene TRBV7-3 combines with J gene TRBJ2-1, with TRBD2 identical over 7 bases. CDR1 SGHTA and CDR2 FQGTGA come from the germline V gene. J gave up 6 bases and V 5 bases, and 7 bases lay outside the gene matches. This CDR3 is built from 14 residues. CDR3 amino acids: CASSLGGDRNEQFF. The CDR3 DNA reads TGTGCCAGCAGCCTGGGGGGGGATCGCAATGAGCAGTTCTTC.

This clonotype is a singleton in its sample. Compared with germline, one end of the junction differs, possibly owing to a read error. This rearrangement joins TRBV7-2 to TRBJ1-5, with 7 bases lining up with TRBD1. The CDR3 contains 16 residues. CDR1 is SGHTA, CDR2 FQGNSA, per germline. CDR3 nucleotide sequence: TGTGCCAGCAGCGTAGCTCCGGGACAGACCGATCGGCCCCAGCATTTT. Translating gives CASSVAPGQTDRPQHF.